A selection of T cell receptor beta chains follows, all from one sample in a study of neurological immune-mediated disorders. One entry per CDR3 protein, called by TCRdb with MiXCR from the 5' RACE reads. The sample carries some 41,000 distinct CDR3 sequences, over 2% recorded once. The specimen was PBMCs. The receptor source for this set is a man in his thirties or forties with multiple sclerosis. The CDR3 runs from the conserved cysteine through the conserved F or W. The D gene is left open where the match is weak. Size values are once, few and many counts, or a class for expanded clones, and some rows have none.

J gene: TRBJ2-7
D gene: -
V gene: TRBV20-1
clone size: many
CDR3 DNA: TGCAGTGCTAGGGTAGGGGTCGAGCAGTACTTC
CDR3 protein: CSARVGVEQYF

J gene: TRBJ2-1
D gene: -
V gene: TRBV12-3/TRBV12-4
clone size: -
CDR3 DNA: TGTGCCAGCAGTTTAGGTTTCGAGAATGAGCAGTTCTTC
CDR3 protein: CASSLGFENEQFF

J gene: TRBJ2-7
D gene: -
V gene: TRBV7-9
clone size: many
CDR3 DNA: TGTGCCAGCAGCTACGTACCCTTATCCTACGAGCAGTACTTC
CDR3 protein: CASSYVPLSYEQYF

J gene: TRBJ2-1
D gene: TRBD1
V gene: TRBV20-1
clone size: many
CDR3 DNA: TGCAGTGCTAGCAGGGGGTTGGGAGAGCAGTTCTTC
CDR3 protein: CSASRGLGEQFF

J gene: TRBJ1-5
D gene: -
V gene: TRBV7-2
clone size: many
CDR3 DNA: TGTGCCAGCAGCTCCGGGACGGCGGGGAATCAGCCCCAGCATTTT
CDR3 protein: CASSSGTAGNQPQHF

J gene: TRBJ2-7
D gene: TRBD1
V gene: TRBV5-1
clone size: many
CDR3 DNA: TGCGCCAGCAGCTTAGACAGGGGGCCTGCCTACGAGCAGTACTTC
CDR3 protein: CASSLDRGPAYEQYF

J gene: TRBJ2-2
D gene: TRBD2
V gene: TRBV5-1
clone size: many
CDR3 DNA: TGCGCCAGCAGCCCGAGGACTAGCGTCGGGGAGCTGTTTTTT
CDR3 protein: CASSPRTSVGELFF

J gene: TRBJ1-5
D gene: -
V gene: TRBV10-3
clone size: many
CDR3 DNA: TGTGCCATCAGTTCAGAGCATAGCAATCAGCCCCAGCATTTT
CDR3 protein: CAISSEHSNQPQHF

J gene: TRBJ1-5
D gene: -
V gene: TRBV5-6
clone size: many
CDR3 DNA: TGTGCCAGCAGCCAACAGGGTGTCCAGCAGCCCCAGCATTTT
CDR3 protein: CASSQQGVQQPQHF

J gene: TRBJ2-7
D gene: TRBD1
V gene: TRBV7-9
clone size: many
CDR3 DNA: TGTGCCAGCAGCTCGGGACAGAACTCCTACGAGCAGTACTTC
CDR3 protein: CASSSGQNSYEQYF

J gene: TRBJ1-2
D gene: -
V gene: TRBV4-1
clone size: many
CDR3 DNA: TGCGCCAGCAGCCACGACCAGGACTTAGGTGGCTACACCTTC
CDR3 protein: CASSHDQDLGGYTF

J gene: TRBJ2-5
D gene: TRBD1
V gene: TRBV6-1
clone size: many
CDR3 DNA: TGTGCCAGCAGCCCGGGACAGCAAGAGACCCAGTACTTC
CDR3 protein: CASSPGQQETQYF

J gene: TRBJ1-1
D gene: TRBD1
V gene: TRBV6-1
clone size: -
CDR3 DNA: TGTGCCAGCCACAGGGGAGTCGGCACTGAAGCTTTCTTT
CDR3 protein: CASHRGVGTEAFF

J gene: TRBJ2-1
D gene: -
V gene: TRBV11-2
clone size: many
CDR3 DNA: TGTGCCAGCAGCTTAGGTAGGGGCCTCGAGCAGTTCTTC
CDR3 protein: CASSLGRGLEQFF

J gene: TRBJ2-3
D gene: TRBD2
V gene: TRBV20-1
clone size: -
CDR3 DNA: TGCAGTGCTCAGCATCCGGGACTAGACCTCACAGATACGCAGTATTTT
CDR3 protein: CSAQHPGLDLTDTQYF

J gene: TRBJ1-2
D gene: TRBD1
V gene: TRBV4-2
clone size: many
CDR3 DNA: TGTGCCAGCAGCCAAGTTGACGTAGGCAGGGGGGGCTACACCTTC
CDR3 protein: CASSQVDVGRGGYTF

J gene: TRBJ2-7
D gene: -
V gene: TRBV10-3
clone size: many
CDR3 DNA: TGTGCCATCACCCCCCAAAAGGACTCGGGTAACGAGCAGTACTTC
CDR3 protein: CAITPQKDSGNEQYF

J gene: TRBJ1-1
D gene: -
V gene: TRBV20-1
clone size: many
CDR3 DNA: TGCAGTGCTAGAGACGTATTCCCCCTCTCGACAGGAGAGAACACTGAAGCTTTCTTT
CDR3 protein: CSARDVFPLSTGENTEAFF

J gene: TRBJ2-7
D gene: TRBD1
V gene: TRBV5-1
clone size: many
CDR3 DNA: TGCGCCAGCAGCTTGGGGACAGGGTCCGAGCAGTACTTC
CDR3 protein: CASSLGTGSEQYF

J gene: TRBJ1-5
D gene: -
V gene: TRBV20-1
clone size: many
CDR3 DNA: TGCAGTGCTAGAGACTACAGGGCCAATCAGCCCCAGCATTTT
CDR3 protein: CSARDYRANQPQHF

J gene: TRBJ2-7
D gene: TRBD1
V gene: TRBV5-1
clone size: few
CDR3 DNA: TGCGCCAGCAGCCTGACAGGGACCTCCTACGAGCAGTACTTC
CDR3 protein: CASSLTGTSYEQYF

J gene: TRBJ2-2
D gene: TRBD2
V gene: TRBV6-5
clone size: many
CDR3 DNA: TGTGCCAGCGGCCCCATTCGGGCGGGGGGGAACGGGGAGCTGTTTTTT
CDR3 protein: CASGPIRAGGNGELFF

J gene: TRBJ2-1
D gene: TRBD2
V gene: TRBV4-1
clone size: many
CDR3 DNA: TGCGCCAGCAGCCCAAAAGAGCGGGGGATGAATGAGCAGTTCTTC
CDR3 protein: CASSPKERGMNEQFF

J gene: TRBJ2-1
D gene: TRBD1
V gene: TRBV24-1
clone size: many
CDR3 DNA: TGTGCCACCAGTGATTCCGGGACAGAGGAATCCGGGGAGCAGTTCTTC
CDR3 protein: CATSDSGTEESGEQFF

J gene: TRBJ1-4
D gene: TRBD1
V gene: TRBV7-9
clone size: -
CDR3 DNA: TGTGCCAGCAGCTTCGGGACAGGGGGATGGGGTGAAAAACTGTTTTTT
CDR3 protein: CASSFGTGGWGEKLFF

J gene: TRBJ2-7
D gene: TRBD1
V gene: TRBV20-1
clone size: many
CDR3 DNA: TGCAGTGTCAGGTCGGGGACAGGATCCTACGAGCAGTACTTC
CDR3 protein: CSVRSGTGSYEQYF

J gene: TRBJ2-3
D gene: TRBD1
V gene: TRBV5-5
clone size: many
CDR3 DNA: TGTGCCAGCCCAGCGCTGGGACAGCCCACAGATACGCAGTATTTT
CDR3 protein: CASPALGQPTDTQYF

J gene: TRBJ2-7
D gene: -
V gene: TRBV5-6
clone size: many
CDR3 DNA: TGTGCCAGCAGCTGGGGGACGCAAGCGAGCTCCTACGAGCAGTACTTC
CDR3 protein: CASSWGTQASSYEQYF

J gene: TRBJ2-5
D gene: TRBD1
V gene: TRBV28
clone size: many
CDR3 DNA: TGTGCCAGCAGTCCATCCGGACAGGAAGAGACCCAGTACTTC
CDR3 protein: CASSPSGQEETQYF

J gene: TRBJ2-3
D gene: -
V gene: TRBV7-9
clone size: many
CDR3 DNA: TGTGCCAGCAGCTTGGGGGGTAAGGCAGATACGCAGTATTTT
CDR3 protein: CASSLGGKADTQYF

J gene: TRBJ2-7
D gene: -
V gene: TRBV20-1
clone size: many
CDR3 DNA: TGCAGTGCTAGCTACGAGCAGTACTTC
CDR3 protein: CSASYEQYF

J gene: TRBJ2-5
D gene: TRBD1
V gene: TRBV20-1
clone size: medium-sized
CDR3 DNA: TGCAGTGCTAGGGGAGACAGGGCACAAGAGACCCAGTACTTC
CDR3 protein: CSARGDRAQETQYF

J gene: TRBJ1-1
D gene: -
V gene: TRBV3-1
clone size: many
CDR3 DNA: TGTGCCAGCAGCCAAAGATCAGGGAACACTGAAGCTTTCTTT
CDR3 protein: CASSQRSGNTEAFF

J gene: TRBJ1-2
D gene: -
V gene: TRBV20-1
clone size: many
CDR3 DNA: TGCAGTGCCTACGGACAGTCCTATGGCTACACCTTC
CDR3 protein: CSAYGQSYGYTF

J gene: TRBJ2-1
D gene: -
V gene: TRBV6-6
clone size: -
CDR3 DNA: TGTGCCAGTCAGACAGACGATATTGAAAATGAGCAGTTCTTC
CDR3 protein: CASQTDDIENEQFF

J gene: TRBJ2-3
D gene: -
V gene: TRBV7-9
clone size: many
CDR3 DNA: TGTGCCAGCAGGGGAAATCGGGGCACAGATACGCAGTATTTT
CDR3 protein: CASRGNRGTDTQYF

J gene: TRBJ2-7
D gene: TRBD2
V gene: TRBV20-1
clone size: many
CDR3 DNA: TGCAGTGCTAGAGATGGGACTAGCGGGAACTACGAGCAGTACTTC
CDR3 protein: CSARDGTSGNYEQYF

J gene: TRBJ2-3
D gene: -
V gene: TRBV20-1
clone size: many
CDR3 DNA: TGCAGTGCTAGAGACCGAGGGAGCACAGATACGCAGTATTTT
CDR3 protein: CSARDRGSTDTQYF

J gene: TRBJ1-5
D gene: -
V gene: TRBV7-2
clone size: many
CDR3 DNA: TGTGCCAGCAGCTTACGCCTGGGGGGTGACAATCAGCCCCAGCATTTT
CDR3 protein: CASSLRLGGDNQPQHF

J gene: TRBJ2-5
D gene: -
V gene: TRBV25-1
clone size: many
CDR3 DNA: TGTGCCAGCAGTGGTCTTTCCGACGGAATTTTACAAGAGACCCAGTACTTC
CDR3 protein: CASSGLSDGILQETQYF

J gene: TRBJ2-7
D gene: TRBD2
V gene: TRBV20-1
clone size: many
CDR3 DNA: TGCAGTGCTAGCCCCATCGCGGGGGGGACGACCTACGAGCAGTACTTC
CDR3 protein: CSASPIAGGTTYEQYF

J gene: TRBJ2-5
D gene: -
V gene: TRBV21-1
clone size: many
CDR3 DNA: TGTGCCAGCAGCAAATCCGGCGGGGGGATGAGGCAAGAGACCCAGTACTTC
CDR3 protein: CASSKSGGGMRQETQYF